This T cell receptor beta chain was sequenced during a study of cytomegalovirus exposure and HLA in healthy donors (dated by TCRdb to about 2017). Concerning the study at large: An earlier analysis of several hundred of the donors reported 250 to 300 Gb of sequence data and roughly 120 million unique TCR beta sequences obtained from 180 million or so T cells. An early release covering some 640 HLA-typed donors comprised approximately 290 gigabases of sequencing data and around 80 million unique TCR sequences. The genetic ancestry cluster associated with self-reported Caucasian donors included 80% to 90% of the 300 to 450 genotyped donors. The study aimed to test whether cataloging public T cell receptors could reveal signatures of past pathogen exposure. Using immunosequencing, the study profiled T cell repertoires from approximately 700 subjects and related those repertoires to cytomegalovirus serostatus. Along with the roughly 670-subject first cohort, a separate validation cohort of more than 90 different subjects was used. To predict cytomegalovirus infection status, the study brought together high-throughput TCR immunosequencing, statistical association of individual TCRs with disease status, and machine learning. A later analysis re-examined previously published TCR beta repertoires from roughly 720 donors and added high-resolution HLA genotyping to investigate patterns of TCR occurrence. Rather than using new phenotypic data, the later analysis identified candidate immune exposures from TCR beta sequences and from how often those sequences occurred across donors. An earlier analysis of several hundred of the donors applied high-throughput TCR beta sequencing to assess whether each TCR beta V gene segment acted as functional or pseudogenic. Donor age, sex, ethnicity and CMV serostatus were compiled alongside the repertoire data. A later genetic analysis took genome-wide SNP genotypes for about three fifths of the roughly 670 donors and used that subset as a discovery cohort. All discovery cohort repertoires had been generated on a single sequencing platform. Both class I and class II loci were covered by HLA typing, at four-digit resolution. Typing coverage differed by locus: A, B, C, DRB1 and DQB1 were typed in about 620-640 donors, DQA1 in 500 to 550, DPA1 in 600 to 610, and DPB1 in 400 to 480. Four to six DR-DQ haplotypes were handled as single units for association and clustering, since linkage in the cohort was strong. Among some 400 genotyped donors of the cohort, an average of around 250,000 unique TCR beta nucleotide sequences was sequenced per donor, of which about 19% were non-productive. Study-wide conclusions, independent of this receptor: A further reported finding was that TCR beta sequences accurately predicted the HLA-A and HLA-B alleles for most subjects in the first cohort. Roughly uniform sequencing depth across donors was assumed in presence/absence analyses, although this assumption may not hold. CMV serostatus was the only immune exposure information available for the cohort. Correlated functional status among segregating V segments might reflect linkage disequilibrium, but an unknown experimental factor could not be ruled out. It was suggested by the authors that the approach could potentially be generalized to other disease states and immunological phenotypes. Only TCR beta chains were sequenced in this cohort, and the absence of alpha or paired-chain data limited detectable features. A later genetic analysis reported fewer N-insertions in productive TCRs among donors in an Asian-associated ancestry cluster than the roughly 700-donor mean. Specific HLA alleles were associated with about 17,000 TCR beta sequences at a false discovery rate of 0.05 in a later analysis. According to a later analysis, TCR association rates differed among HLA loci, with DRB1 alleles showing the most associated TCRs and HLA-C alleles showing the fewest. Because counts were too low, 15 to 20 rarely observed V segments, including chromosome 9 orphons, were excluded from the earlier analysis of 587 of the donors. A total of about 180 TCR beta chains were listed by the study as associated with cytomegalovirus. In both the original and validation cohorts, the classifier was reported to diagnose cytomegalovirus status with high specificity and sensitivity. A group of highly shared sequence variants was considered likely to be a technical artifact of the sequencing pipeline. Most CMV-associated TCR beta chains appeared to be HLA-restricted in a later analysis, and the HLA associations seemed to be driven largely by CMV exposure. In a later genetic analysis, a missense DCLRE1C variant was associated with V-gene and J-gene trimming of TCR beta chains, and the association was replicated in an independent cohort. According to a later analysis, parvovirus B19, influenza, CMV and Epstein-Barr virus appeared linked to several top co-occurrence clusters. In vitro tests confirmed that a few of the cytomegalovirus-associated TCR beta chains recognize cytomegalovirus antigens. Strong co-occurrence of HLA alleles, especially DR and DQ, made assigning TCR associations to individual alleles difficult. In an earlier analysis of more than 500 of the donors, most TCR beta V segments appeared in productive rearrangements about 87% or about 30% of the time, broadly matching IMGT annotations. Because HLA typing was unavailable for some donors at each locus, only the typed subset was used in association tests. Most TCR sequences were observed very rarely across donors, whereas some public TCRs were present in many individuals. Some IMGT-functional V segments, including TRBV6-2 and TRBV6-3, could not be told apart with the 87-base-pair reads, so those segments were excluded. In a later analysis, HLA-associated TCR beta chains were found to be more clonally expanded and to have lower generation probabilities than equally common non-associated chains.

Library construction relied on the immunoSEQ multiplex PCR assay. For the multiplex PCR, a mixture combining 60 forward primers for TCR Vbeta segments and 13 reverse primers for TCR Jbeta segments was used. The CDR3 region of rearranged TCR beta genes was amplified from genomic DNA by a multiplex PCR assay. The Illumina HiSeq System was used to sequence the amplified TCR beta libraries as 87-base-pair reads. In the paper's pipeline: A later analysis tallied 80 million to 95 million unique TCR beta chains across the approximately 670 repertoires, and about 12 million of those chains were shared by two or more donors. To remove PCR and sequencing errors, raw reads were error-corrected and collapsed into unique sequences using a nearest-neighbor algorithm that merged closely related sequences. Alignment of CDR3 sequences to IMGT reference sequences was used to assign V, D and J gene segments. For a sequence to be retained, at least a six-nucleotide match to both a V gene segment and a J gene segment was required. A rearrangement was called productive if the CDR3 had no stop codons and remained in frame with V and J, and every other rearrangement was called non-productive. CDR3 was defined according to IMGT convention as the region running from the second conserved V-encoded cysteine to the conserved J-encoded phenylalanine. In an earlier analysis of 550 to 650 of the donors, sequences lacking an unambiguous match to a single V gene segment were excluded. An earlier analysis of over 450 of the donors classified V segments as functional when productive rearrangements were above 56.7% and as segregating when the standard deviation between donors was above 5%. A statistical classification framework was developed to diagnose cytomegalovirus status using the catalog of TCR beta chain sequences. In a later analysis, V and J genes were assigned by comparing TCR nucleotide sequences against IMGT/GENE-DB human TR gene sequences. A later analysis assigned CDR3 sequences and most-parsimonious VDJ recombination scenarios with the TCRdist pipeline. In a later analysis, each TCR beta chain was defined by its CDR3 amino acid sequence together with its V-gene family, and reads lacking a unique V-gene family were excluded. To address suspected cross-contamination and a sequencing artifact, a later analysis removed under 600 highly shared, low-generation-probability nucleotide sequences. In a later analysis, a clonal expansion index was calculated for each public chain from normalized within-repertoire ranks of inferred template counts. In a later analysis, generation probabilities were computed using a VDJ recombination model fitted to out-of-frame rearrangements, and the results were checked against IGoR. Hypergeometric tests were used in a later analysis to score TCR-TCR, TCR-HLA and TCR-CMV co-occurrence, with a repertoire-size bias correction applied to the TCR pairs. In a later analysis, false discovery rates were estimated by permuting HLA or CMV assignments 20 times. A later analysis grouped co-occurring TCRs with DBSCAN, adding TCRdist sequence similarity when clustering within HLA-allele-positive subsets. Repertoires with fewer than 30,000 or more than 120,000 public chains were left out of co-occurrence clustering, as were about five repertoires with anomalous nucleotide sharing. TCRdb stores this immuneACCESS table with in-frame sequences only. Part of the clones is absent; in the studies checked, under half of the shortfall reflects unresolved V genes, and no reason is known for the rest. The DNA was the basis for D and trimming; V, J and clone size are from that table. The sample table records about 160,000 clones. The ten largest make up around 1.9% of the sample.

A note on this clone: Its antigen is unknown.

Relative to germline, V is missing 5 bases and J is missing 5 bases, with 8 bases of the junction outside any gene match. CDR1 and CDR2 are read off the germline V gene as SGHNT and YENEEA. Its CDR3 holds 15 amino acids, cysteine through phenylalanine. Just the 45-base CDR3 DNA is kept, in frame starting at base 1. The cohort was made up of roughly 670 healthy bone marrow donors. At the time of sampling, all cohort members were nominally healthy, though unrecorded immune exposures were likely present. The donor was CMV seronegative and belonged to the group of 350 or so seronegative cohort members. Each donor provided a peripheral blood sample, and peripheral blood mononuclear cells were used for TCR beta sequencing. The Qiagen DNeasy Blood Extraction Kit was used to extract genomic DNA from the blood cell samples.

Input material: PBMCs. The receptor comes from a man in his thirties or forties in good health and CMV-seronegative. Rearrangement joined TRBV11-3 to TRBJ2-5, with 10 bases in between that match TRBD1. The CDR3 reads CASSTWDRGWETQYF. The DNA reads as follows: TGTGCCAGCAGCACCTGGGACAGGGGCTGGGAGACCCAGTACTTC.